The source of this TCR beta chain is a study of shared clonotypes between healthy human individuals. Study-wide findings and caveats: Some clonotypes were shared by all four sorted-subset donors, while others were not shared. The non-shared ones had lower generation probabilities than the shared ones. In having few donors, the study represented limited genetic and exposure-history diversity.

Germline V gene sequence: CDR1 KGHSH, CDR2 LQKENI. Trimming cost V 1 base and J 4 bases, with 10 bases left between them. This CDR3 spans 14 amino acids. A word on this clone: Its target is unknown.

The study ran the assay at deep level. The sorted-subset replicate PCRs were given roughly 200 ng DNA, which is approximately 30,000 T cell genomes. Using immunoSEQ multiplex PCR, the repertoire was profiled, and TCRdb retains in-frame clones only, with some absent. The repertoire holds some 1,400,000 clones, around 97% seen once, with about 1.2% in the top ten. This receptor was obtained from a man under 40 in good health. The chain couples TRBV18 to TRBJ1-1; a weak D match, TRBD1 (5 bases). Sequencing was carried out using naive CD4+ T cells sorted from blood. The subset is: CD45RA+ positively selected. The CDR3 nucleotides are TGTGCCAGCTCACCACAGGGACGGGTCACTGAAGCTTTCTTT. This gives the protein CASSPQGRVTEAFF. The full variable domain, with the rest looked up from reference TRBV18 and TRBJ1-1, is NAGVMQNPRHLVRRRGQEARLRCSPMKGHSHVYWYRQLPEEGLKFMVYLQKENIIDESGMPKERFSAEFPKEGPSILRIQQVVRGDSAAYFCASSPQGRVTEAFFGQGTRLTVV.